The present T cell receptor beta chain was sequenced within a study of T cell responses to AZD1222 COVID-19 vaccine. Findings of the study overall: Females made up more of the donors, who were largely white British, and clonal diversity may have come out too low.

The CDR3 runs to 11 residues. CDR1 and CDR2 from the germline V gene are SGHRS and YFSETQ. V was clipped by 4 bases and J by 5 bases, with 4 bases between them. TCRdb's table, derived via immunoSEQ multiplex PCR, lists solely in-frame clones and lacks some. The sample holds approximately 190,000 clones, 85% to 95% seen once. With respect to this clone: The antigen is not known.

This TCR came from an adult in good health. The V call is TRBV5-1, the J call TRBJ2-1, with D hard to call. The sequenced sample was peripheral blood, obtained on day 0 of AZD1222 vaccination. The CDR3 here is CASSLNNEQFF. The CDR3 DNA is TGCGCCAGCAGCCTTAACAATGAGCAGTTCTTC.